This T cell receptor beta chain was recorded in a study of OX40 agonist ivuxolimab in advanced cancers. This clone was recorded once. CDR1 is MDHEN, CDR2 SYDVKM, per germline. Between the trimmed V and J ends, which lost 6 bases and 4 bases, there was a span of 22 bases. The CDR3 runs 17 residues. Repertoires were generated with immunoSEQ multiplex PCR, while TCRdb's copy carries only in-frame clones and drops some. This sample carries around 81,000 clones, around 80% of them seen once, and the ten largest clones take 6.6%. Sequenced here: CD4+ or CD8+ T cells sorted from blood, sampled in a trial of the OX40 agonist ivuxolimab. The source of this sequence is an adult with an advanced solid tumor such as melanoma, head and neck, liver or kidney cancer. The chain links TRBV28 to TRBJ1-5; a weak D match, TRBD1 (6 bases). CDR3 residues: CASRTQMGASWNQPQHF. The DNA of the CDR3 is TGTGCCAGCAGAACCCAAATGGGGGCGTCTTGGAATCAGCCCCAGCATTTT.